The 29 T cell receptor beta chains presented below share a single source sample, sequenced in a study of blood T cell repertoires in COVID-19. Measured with immunoSEQ multiplex PCR; TCRdb has only the in-frame clones, and not every one. The sample has about 180,000 clones, approximately 79% seen once. Sequencing was performed on peripheral blood. The origin of the receptors is a woman aged 55-75 years with COVID-19, enrolled during active disease.

This sequence joins TRBV4-3 and TRBJ2-5; 12 positions match TRBD1. CDR3 length: 16 residues. Germline CDR1 and CDR2: LGHNA and YSLEER. With 5 bases clipped from V and 5 bases from J, the junction kept 9 bases outside the gene matches. The CDR3 region is CASSVSGTGGMETQYF. CDR3 DNA: TGCGCCAGCAGCGTCTCCGGGACAGGGGGCATGGAGACCCAGTACTTC.

This chain uses TRBV7-3 with TRBJ1-6, with TRBD1 matching 9 bases. V lost 5 bases and J lost 5; bases outside the gene matches: 4. Germline V gene sequence: CDR1 SGHTA, CDR2 FQGTGA. The CDR3 extends over 15 amino acids. The CDR3 DNA sequence: TGTGCCAGCAGCCTCGGGACAGGGAATAATTCACCCCTCCACTTT. It codes for CASSLGTGNNSPLHF.

The J gene is TRBJ1-3, the V gene TRBV3-1 (or the pseudogene TRBV3-2); tentatively, D is TRBD1 (6 bases). CDR3 length equals 15 residues. Trimming took off 10 bases at V and 0 bases at J, with 16 bases between the two ends. Germline values: CDR1 LGHDT, CDR2 YNNKEL (reference sequence). CDR3 sequence: CATSADRASGNTIYF. The CDR3, as DNA: TGTGCCACGTCAGCGGACAGAGCCTCTGGAAACACCATATATTTT.

The genes are TRBV11-1 and TRBJ2-7; D remains ambiguous. CDR1 and CDR2 from the germline V gene are SGHAT and FQDESV (reference sequence). V dropped 1 base and J dropped 4 bases, with 17 bases sitting between them. This CDR3 comprises 16 residues. The DNA for the CDR3 is TGTGCCAGCAGCTTAGGTGGCGGAGCCATTCCTTACGAGCAGTACTTC. Translating it yields CASSLGGGAIPYEQYF. The entire variable domain, with the rest obtained from reference TRBV11-1 and TRBJ2-7, is as follows: EAEVAQSPRYKITEKSQAVAFWCDPISGHATLYWYRQILGQGPELLVQFQDESVVDDSQLPKDRFSAERLKGVDSTLKIQPAELGDSAMYLCASSLGGGAIPYEQYFGPGTRLTVT.

The chain employs TRBV5-4 and TRBJ1-2, with 7 bases matching TRBD1. Losses at the gene ends were 0 bases for V and 8 bases for J; bases not matched to a gene: 1. The CDR3 is 12 residues long. Germline V gene sequence: CDR1 SGHNT, CDR2 YYREEE (reference sequence). CDR3 protein: CASSLDRGGYTF. CDR3 DNA: TGTGCCAGCAGCTTGGACAGGGGCGGCTACACCTTC.

A note on this clone: This sample includes further DNA sequences coding for the same CDR3. The chain is built from TRBV28 and TRBJ2-7, with TRBD2 identical over 9 bases. The J segment lost 1 base and the V segment lost 1 base, leaving 2 bases of the junction unmatched. There are 15 residues in the CDR3. Germline V gene data show CDR1 as MDHEN and CDR2 as SYDVKM. The CDR3 sequence is CASSLSLAGSYEQYF. In nucleotides, the CDR3 is TGTGCCAGCAGTTTATCTCTAGCGGGGTCCTACGAGCAGTACTTC.

The chain combines TRBV11-2 with TRBJ2-1; the D gene is possibly TRBD2 (7 bases). The germline gives CDR1 SGHAT, CDR2 FQNNGV. The CDR3 contains 16 residues. The germline V and J ends were trimmed by 0 bases and 9 bases, with 18 bases remaining between them. The CDR3 is CASSLDTWGGLGEQFF. The CDR3, as DNA: TGTGCCAGCAGCTTAGATACGTGGGGGGGCCTGGGTGAGCAGTTCTTC.

This clone has a single count. This chain links TRBV6-1 with TRBJ2-5, with D uncertain. This CDR3 comprises 14 residues. V dropped 2 bases and J dropped 7 bases, with 14 bases sitting between them. CDR1 is MNHNS and CDR2 is SASEGT in the germline V gene. This CDR3 reads CASSELRNSGTQYF. The CDR3, as DNA: TGTGCCAGCAGTGAACTCCGCAACTCGGGGACCCAGTACTTC.

The gene calls are TRBV14 and TRBJ2-1, with D maybe TRBD1 (5 bases). The CDR3 consists of 16 residues. The V end lost 1 base, the J end lost 2 bases, and 12 bases lay between the germline ends. Germline CDR1 reads SGHDN; CDR2 reads FVKESK. CDR3 nucleotides: TGTGCCAGCAGCCAAGTGCAGGGATTTACCTACAATGAGCAGTTCTTC. Translation gives CASSQVQGFTYNEQFF.

The V gene is TRBV2, the J gene TRBJ1-2, with D perhaps matching TRBD1 (5 bases). Germline V lookup: CDR1 SNHLY, CDR2 FYNNEI. Deletions cut 6 bases from V and 4 bases from J, with 15 bases between. The CDR3 spans 14 residues. CDR3 in amino acids: CASSEQVKIYGYTF. As DNA, the CDR3 is TGTGCCAGCAGCGAACAGGTGAAGATCTATGGCTACACCTTC.

The chain is built from TRBV4-2 and TRBJ2-5; D gene ambiguous. Germline lookup yields CDR1 LGHNA and CDR2 YNFKEQ. With 0 bases removed from V and 0 bases from J, the gap between germline ends came to 17 bases. The CDR3 length is 18 residues. The CDR3 loop reads CASSQDVQAATYQETQYF. The CDR3, as DNA: TGTGCCAGCAGCCAAGATGTCCAGGCTGCCACATACCAAGAGACCCAGTACTTC.

CDR3 residues: CSVRAGGPTDTQYF. CDR3 DNA sequence: TGCAGCGTCAGAGCGGGGGGGCCCACAGATACGCAGTATTTT. The gene calls are TRBV29-1 and TRBJ2-3; 10 bases line up with TRBD2. Germline CDR1 and CDR2: SQVTM and ANQGSEA. V was clipped by 6 bases and J by 2 bases; unmatched bases: 5. This CDR3 region has 14 residues.

The chain recombines TRBV5-6 with TRBJ1-4; unclear D gene. There are 13 residues in the CDR3. CDR1 and CDR2 from the germline V gene are SGHDT and YYEEEE. V was pared by 4 bases and J by 0 bases, with 4 bases between. CDR3 region: CASSQTTNEKLFF. CDR3 DNA: TGTGCCAGCAGCCAAACAACTAATGAAAAACTGTTTTTT. Combining the CDR3 with reference TRBV5-6 and TRBJ1-4 gives the whole variable domain DAGVTQSPTHLIKTRGQQVTLRCSPKSGHDTVSWYQQALGQGPQFIFQYYEEEERQRGNFPDRFSGHQFPNYSSELNVNALLLGDSALYLCASSQTTNEKLFFGSGTQLSVL.

This clone was recorded only once. V and J are TRBV6-5 and TRBJ2-4; TRBD1 matches at 7 bases. Germline CDR1 MNHEY, CDR2 SVGAGI. The CDR3 consists of 14 residues. Losses at the gene ends were 7 bases for V and 6 bases for J; bases not matched to a gene: 9. The DNA for the CDR3 is TGTGCCAGCACCACTACAGGGGTCACAAACATTCAGTACTTC. It yields the protein CASTTTGVTNIQYF.

V and J are TRBV10-3 and TRBJ2-5, with TRBD2 matching over 9 bases. Germline values: CDR1 ENHRY, CDR2 SYGVKD. The V gene end was trimmed by 7 bases and the J gene end by 2 bases; junction bases not matched to a gene: 8. The CDR3 has 15 residues. CDR3: CAIKERGALQETQYF. The CDR3 region has the DNA TGTGCCATCAAGGAGCGGGGGGCCTTGCAAGAGACCCAGTACTTC.

This chain links TRBV29-1 with TRBJ2-1; TRBD1 might be the D (6 bases). V was cut by 2 bases and J by 2 bases, with 10 bases left in between. The germline V gene has CDR1 SQVTM and CDR2 ANQGSEA. The CDR3 spans 14 residues. CDR3 bases: TGCAGCGTTGAACGGGACAACACCTACAATGAGCAGTTCTTC. Translated: CSVERDNTYNEQFF.

This clone was observed a few times. V usage is TRBV7-9 and J usage is TRBJ2-1; perhaps TRBD1 as D (5 bases). V shed 1 base and J shed 3 bases, with 16 bases lying between them. The CDR3 extends over 17 amino acids. Germline CDR1 SEHNR, CDR2 FQNEAQ (reference sequence). The CDR3 DNA follows: TGTGCCAGCAGCTTAGAGGGGTGGGGATTGGGCTACAATGAGCAGTTCTTC. This gives the protein CASSLEGWGLGYNEQFF.

This chain connects TRBV6-6 to TRBJ2-7; 7 bases fit TRBD1. The CDR3 contains 15 residues. CDR1 and CDR2 (germline): MNHNY, SVGAGI (reference sequence). The J segment lost 2 bases and the V segment lost 6 bases, leaving 10 bases of the junction unmatched. The CDR3 loop is CASRTDRQNPYEQYF. Here the CDR3 DNA reads TGTGCCAGCAGAACGGACAGGCAGAATCCCTACGAGCAGTACTTC.

This clone appeared once. The identical CDR3 is also encoded by other nucleotide sequences in the sample. The chain combines TRBV6-5 with TRBJ2-7; a weak D match, TRBD1 (5 bases). Germline CDR1 is MNHEY and CDR2 is SVGAGI. V was cut by 2 bases and J by 0 bases, with 5 bases left in between. This CDR3 comprises 13 residues. CDR3 sequence reads: CASSYDSSYEQYF. CDR3 sequence (DNA): TGTGCCAGCAGTTACGACAGCTCCTACGAGCAGTACTTC.

This clone was counted once. The chain recombines TRBV2 with TRBJ2-1; 9 nucleotides agree with TRBD1. The CDR3 contains 15 residues. J was trimmed by 4 bases and V by 8 bases; bases with no gene match: 9. Per germline, CDR1 SNHLY and CDR2 FYNNEI. CDR3 residues: CASEENRGPYNEQFF. The DNA for the CDR3 is TGTGCCAGCGAGGAAAACAGGGGGCCTTACAATGAGCAGTTCTTC.

The chain is built from TRBV13 and TRBJ2-5, with 9 bases matching TRBD2. Germline CDR1 PRHDT, CDR2 FYEKMQ (reference sequence). The CDR3 runs to 15 residues. Trimming took 2 bases from V and 5 from J; bases not matched to a gene: 6. In nucleotides, the CDR3 is TGTGCCAGCAGCTTAATTATAGCGGGAGTTGAGACCCAGTACTTC. Translation: CASSLIIAGVETQYF.

The rearrangement links TRBV5-1 to TRBJ2-3, with a tentative D call TRBD1 (6 bases). V was shortened by 3 bases and J by 1 base, with 9 bases between the two germline ends. The CDR3 sequence is 14 residues long. CDR1 and CDR2 from the germline V gene are SGHRS and YFSETQ. The CDR3 DNA is TGCGCCAGCAGCTGGGACACCCGCACAGATACGCAGTATTTT. Encoded protein: CASSWDTRTDTQYF.

This chain joins TRBV15 and TRBJ1-5; tentatively, D is TRBD1 (6 bases). The ends were cut back, 0 bases at V and 7 bases at J, with 13 bases in the middle. This CDR3 has 15 amino acids. Looked up from germline, CDR1 is LNHNV and CDR2 is YYDKDF (reference sequence). The CDR3 nucleotides read TGTGCCACCAGCAGAGATCGGCAGGGGTGGCAGCCCCAGCATTTT. It encodes CATSRDRQGWQPQHF.

This clone was found a few times. The chain links TRBV24-1 to TRBJ2-2; possibly TRBD1 for D (5 bases). CDR3 length equals 16 residues. Trimming cost V 3 bases and J 8 bases, with 18 bases left between them. CDR1 is KGHDR, CDR2 SFDVKD, per germline. In DNA form, the CDR3 reads TGTGCCACCAGTGATGTAGTAAAGGGGCGCGCGGGGGAGCTGTTTTTT. Translation gives CATSDVVKGRAGELFF.

The rearrangement uses TRBV7-2 and TRBJ1-2; TRBD1 might be the D (5 bases). Germline-derived CDR1 and CDR2 are SGHTA and FQGNSA. The CDR3 length is 14 residues. Trimming cost V 5 bases and J 6 bases, with 16 bases left between them. The CDR3 region is CASSPNTREHGYTF. Written as DNA, the CDR3 is TGTGCCAGCAGCCCAAACACCAGGGAACATGGCTACACCTTC.

This clone occurred many times. The chain has TRBV3-1 (or the pseudogene TRBV3-2) and TRBJ2-5, with 9 positions matching TRBD2. CDR3 size: 18 residues. V lost 1 base and J lost 1; bases outside the gene matches: 10. Germline assignment: CDR1 LGHDT and CDR2 YNNKEL (reference sequence). CDR3 region: CASSQGLISGGGQETQYF. CDR3 DNA: TGTGCCAGCAGCCAAGGCCTTATTAGCGGGGGAGGCCAAGAGACCCAGTACTTC.

The count of this clone is one. The chain recombines TRBV9 with TRBJ1-6, with 10 bases that match TRBD1. Trimming at V came to 3 bases and at J to 7 bases, leaving 4 bases not matched to a gene. Germline-derived CDR1 and CDR2 are SGDLS and YYNGEE. The CDR3 consists of 15 residues. CDR3 protein: CASSGGTGVNSPLHF. The CDR3 DNA is TGTGCCAGCAGCGGCGGGACAGGGGTAAATTCACCCCTCCACTTT. Variable domain in full (rest from reference TRBV9 and TRBJ1-6): DSGVTQTPKHLITATGQRVTLRCSPRSGDLSVYWYQQSLDQGLQFLIQYYNGEERAKGNILERFSAQQFPDLHSELNLSSLELGDSALYFCASSGGTGVNSPLHFGNGTRLTVT.

This chain links TRBV10-2 with TRBJ2-7, with 9 bases matching TRBD1. CDR1 and CDR2 (germline): WSHSY, SAAADI. V lost 6 bases, J lost 6 bases, and 12 bases stayed unmatched. This CDR3 has 15 residues. CDR3 sequence reads: CASRQGAGITSEQYV. In DNA form, the CDR3 reads TGCGCCAGCAGACAGGGGGCAGGGATTACTAGCGAGCAGTACGTC.

The chain recombines TRBV3-1 (or the pseudogene TRBV3-2) with TRBJ2-3, with 11 bases lining up with TRBD2. The germline CDR1 and CDR2 sequences are LGHDT and YNNKEL (reference sequence). V dropped 0 bases and J dropped 5; count of bases not matched to a gene: 7. The CDR3 is 17 amino acids. The CDR3 DNA follows: TGTGCCAGCAGCCAAGATATAGCGGGGGGGCTGAAAGATACGCAGTATTTT. Protein: CASSQDIAGGLKDTQYF.